This T cell receptor beta chain was retrieved from a study of response to subunit inactivated influenza vaccine (dated by TCRdb to the late 2010s). Regarding the complete study: To follow how T cells responded to a trivalent subunit inactivated influenza vaccine, the researchers relied on deep quantitative profiling of the T cell receptor repertoire. What the authors observed across the whole study: The authors suggested that each seasonal influenza vaccination may recruit only a limited number of new T cells.

Preparation of the library involved RT-PCR. For sequencing, an Illumina HiSeq 2500 was employed. The public reads were reanalyzed by TCRdb: fastp trimming at Q25, MiXCR alignment, in-frame beta chains only. Here each entry gathers all rows of one CDR3 protein and keeps the most common genes and DNA. The table for this sample lists hundreds of thousands of distinct CDR3 sequences; approximately 14% of them were counted only once. The ten largest clones take up approximately 6.5% of the sample. CDR1 and CDR2, looked up from the germline V gene (reference sequence), are MNHEY and SMNVEV. Trimming costs V 5 bases and J 4 bases, and their ends lie 14 bases apart. Including the terminal cysteine and phenylalanine, the CDR3 comprises 15 residues. The kept DNA is CDR3 alone, 45 bases in frame from the first base. This clonotype was seen ten or more times. Its antigen is unknown. Per-base qualities were not stored, and no clone one base away is much larger.

Sample: PBMCs from blood, taken 14 days before vaccination. The receptor's source is a man aged 45-65 years who received an inactivated influenza vaccine. Donor details come from another sample of the same person, matched by shared clones. This chain joins TRBV27 to TRBJ2-2; TRBD1 is a possible D gene, resting on 5 matching bases. The base sequence is TGTGCCAGCAGTCCAAAGGGGATAACCACCGGGGAGCTGTTTTTT. Its amino acids are CASSPKGITTGELFF.